Listed below are T cell receptor beta chains from one sample, sequenced in a study of technical replicates of blood from several donors. This table comes from immunoSEQ multiplex PCR, and its TCRdb copy is limited to in-frame clones, with some not included. The sample includes 56,000 or so clones, roughly 95% of them seen just once. Input material: PBMCs. The receptors stem from a human donor in good health. Some clones in this sample may be carry-over from other donors' samples. Both conserved end residues are part of each CDR3. A D gene is named only where the DNA matches it firmly. A row's size may be missing; if present it is once, few, many or a size class.

TRBV6-6,NA,TRBJ1-1,NA,CASSYRGRSSSEAFF,TGTGCCAGCAGTTATAGGGGTCGGTCTTCATCTGAAGCTTTCTTT
TRBV4-1,TRBD1,TRBJ2-1,NA,CASSADRLDNEQFF,TGCGCCAGCAGCGCGGACAGGCTCGACAATGAGCAGTTCTTC
TRBV10-1,TRBD1,TRBJ2-7,once,CASRAPRQGTYEQYF,TGCGCCAGCAGGGCTCCGAGACAGGGTACCTACGAGCAGTACTTC
TRBV7-3,NA,TRBJ1-5,NA,CASSPGHLGIVSNQPQHF,TGTGCCAGCAGCCCCGGACATTTGGGAATTGTAAGCAATCAGCCCCAGCATTTT
TRBV5-1,NA,TRBJ1-4,NA,CASSLATANEKLFF,TGCGCCAGCAGCTTGGCTACAGCTAATGAAAAACTGTTTTTT
TRBV9,TRBD2,TRBJ2-5,NA,CASSVDSGSETQYF,TGTGCCAGCAGCGTAGATAGCGGGAGTGAGACCCAGTACTTC
TRBV9,TRBD2,TRBJ2-7,NA,CASSPTSGSSYEQYF,TGTGCCAGCAGCCCGACTAGCGGGAGCTCCTACGAGCAGTACTTC
TRBV9,TRBD2,TRBJ2-2,NA,CASSSHTTSGNTGELFF,TGTGCCAGCAGCTCCCACACGACTAGCGGGAACACCGGGGAGCTGTTTTTT
TRBV5-1,NA,TRBJ1-1,once,CASSFQGMGTEAFF,TGCGCCAGCAGCTTCCAGGGGATGGGCACTGAAGCTTTCTTT
TRBV11-3,TRBD2,TRBJ2-1,NA,CASSLETSGSSYNEQFF,TGTGCCAGCAGCTTAGAGACTAGCGGGAGTTCCTACAATGAGCAGTTCTTC
TRBV9,NA,TRBJ2-3,NA,CASSVVGESDTQYF,TGTGCCAGCAGCGTAGTCGGGGAATCAGATACGCAGTATTTT
TRBV29-1,TRBD1,TRBJ2-7,NA,CSAQRGTGVNEQYF,TGCAGCGCTCAAAGGGGGACAGGGGTTAACGAGCAGTACTTC
TRBV11-2,NA,TRBJ2-2,NA,CASSLGEAGELFF,TGTGCCAGCAGCTTAGGAGAGGCCGGGGAGCTGTTTTTT
TRBV9,NA,TRBJ2-1,NA,CASSGGGRDHEQFF,TGTGCCAGCAGCGGGGGGGGCAGGGACCATGAGCAGTTCTTC
TRBV7-2,TRBD2,TRBJ2-1,NA,CAAGKGASGGQTHYNEQFF,TGTGCCGCGGGGAAGGGGGCTAGCGGGGGGCAAACGCACTACAATGAGCAGTTCTTC
TRBV15,NA,TRBJ2-5,NA,CATSRGGGETQYF,TGTGCCACCAGCAGAGGTGGAGGGGAGACCCAGTACTTC
TRBV5-6,TRBD1,TRBJ1-5,NA,CASSLGDRSNQPQHF,TGTGCCAGCAGCTTGGGGGACAGGAGCAATCAGCCCCAGCATTTT
TRBV18,NA,TRBJ1-4,NA,CASSLGGPTNEKLFF,TGTGCCAGCTCTCTAGGGGGACCAACTAATGAAAAACTGTTTTTT
TRBV2,NA,TRBJ2-5,NA,CASSSDSRETQYF,TGTGCCAGCAGTTCCGACAGTAGGGAGACCCAGTACTTC
TRBV15,NA,TRBJ1-5,NA,CATSGHTQPQHF,TGTGCCACCAGTGGGCACACCCAGCCCCAGCATTTT
TRBV20-1,NA,TRBJ2-1,NA,CSARQEKLEFF,TGCAGTGCTAGACAGGAAAAATTGGAGTTCTTC
TRBV7-8,NA,TRBJ1-1,NA,CASSADGDSEAFF,TGTGCCAGCAGCGCGGACGGGGACTCTGAAGCTTTCTTT
TRBV13,TRBD2,TRBJ2-3,NA,CASTQSGGADTQYF,TGTGCCAGCACTCAAAGCGGGGGAGCAGATACGCAGTATTTT
TRBV7-2,TRBD2,TRBJ2-7,NA,CASSLALSGGYEQYF,TGTGCCAGCAGCTTAGCACTTAGCGGGGGTTACGAGCAGTACTTC
TRBV29-1,NA,TRBJ2-3,NA,CSVEVTSTDTQYF,TGCAGCGTTGAGGTAACTAGCACAGATACGCAGTATTTT
TRBV4-3,TRBD2,TRBJ2-1,NA,CASSQGSGVIGGGNEQFF,TGCGCCAGCAGCCAAGGGAGTGGAGTGATAGGCGGGGGAAATGAGCAGTTCTTC
TRBV11-2,NA,TRBJ2-1,NA,CASSGETRGEQFF,TGTGCCAGCAGCGGGGAAACTAGAGGTGAGCAGTTCTTC
TRBV7-2,TRBD2,TRBJ2-7,NA,CASSQGLARTYEQYF,TGTGCCAGCAGCCAGGGACTAGCGCGGACCTACGAGCAGTACTTC
TRBV27,TRBD1,TRBJ1-6,NA,CASRQGPYNSPLHF,TGTGCCAGCCGACAGGGCCCCTATAATTCACCCCTCCACTTT
TRBV4-3,NA,TRBJ2-2,NA,CASSQEARVGGLNTGELFF,TGCGCCAGCAGCCAAGAAGCTAGGGTGGGGGGGCTAAACACCGGGGAGCTGTTTTTT
TRBV5-6,TRBD2,TRBJ2-4,NA,CASSRLAGDKNIQYF,TGTGCCAGCAGCCGACTAGCGGGGGACAAAAACATTCAGTACTTC
TRBV5-6,TRBD1,TRBJ1-6,NA,CASSGRTGGFSPLHF,TGTGCCAGCAGCGGAAGGACAGGGGGGTTTTCACCCCTCCACTTT
TRBV21-1,NA,TRBJ2-5,NA,CASSITSGGNQETQYF,TGTGCCAGCAGCATTACTAGCGGGGGCAACCAAGAGACCCAGTACTTC
TRBV5-1,NA,TRBJ2-3,NA,CASSSRMTDTQYF,TGCGCCAGCAGCTCCCGTATGACAGATACGCAGTATTTT
TRBV7-3,TRBD1,TRBJ1-4,NA,CASSQDRNEKLFF,TGTGCCAGCAGCCAGGACAGGAACGAAAAACTGTTTTTT
TRBV4-2,TRBD1,TRBJ1-1,NA,CASSQRTGTNTEAFF,TGTGCCAGCAGCCAACGGACAGGAACGAACACTGAAGCTTTCTTT
TRBV12-5,TRBD1,TRBJ2-1,NA,CASGLLTGANEQFF,TGTGCTAGTGGTCTCCTGACAGGGGCGAATGAGCAGTTCTTC
TRBV29-1,NA,TRBJ1-1,NA,CSVVGVPEGTEAFF,TGCAGCGTTGTGGGGGTCCCGGAGGGCACTGAAGCTTTCTTT
TRBV7-9,NA,TRBJ1-1,NA,CASSRQVNTEAFF,TGTGCCAGCAGCCGACAGGTGAACACTGAAGCTTTCTTT
TRBV10-3,TRBD2,TRBJ2-2,NA,CAMSAEGGTGELFF,TGTGCCATGAGCGCGGAGGGAGGGACCGGGGAGCTGTTTTTT
TRBV5-4,NA,TRBJ2-5,NA,CASSPSAVETQYF,TGTGCCAGCAGCCCCTCTGCGGTGGAGACCCAGTACTTC
TRBV5-8,TRBD2,TRBJ2-1,once,CASSSLGSGGAEEQFF,TGTGCCAGCAGCTCACTAGGAAGCGGGGGGGCAGAGGAGCAGTTCTTC
TRBV6-1,NA,TRBJ1-5,NA,CASSPTSHQPQHF,TGTGCCAGCAGTCCGACATCCCATCAGCCCCAGCATTTT
TRBV7-2,TRBD1,TRBJ2-1,NA,CASSARQGYNEQFF,TGTGCCAGCAGCGCCAGACAGGGGTACAATGAGCAGTTCTTC
TRBV10-2,TRBD1,TRBJ1-4,NA,CASRPDRAREKLFF,TGCGCCAGCAGACCGGACAGGGCAAGAGAAAAACTGTTTTTT
TRBV5-1,TRBD1,TRBJ1-6,NA,CASSTQGQDSPLHF,TGCGCCAGCAGCACCCAGGGACAGGATTCACCCCTCCACTTT
TRBV4-2,TRBD2,TRBJ2-3,NA,CASSQDLSGGAGDTQYF,TGTGCCAGCAGCCAAGATCTAAGCGGGGGGGCGGGAGATACGCAGTATTTT
TRBV12-5,TRBD2,TRBJ2-1,NA,CASGLVIAGGQNEQFF,TGTGCTAGTGGTTTGGTAATCGCGGGAGGGCAAAATGAGCAGTTCTTC
TRBV7-9,NA,TRBJ1-4,NA,CASSFLPVGRGRSNEKLFF,TGTGCCAGCAGCTTCCTCCCTGTGGGGCGGGGGCGGTCTAATGAAAAACTGTTTTTT
TRBV11-2,TRBD1,TRBJ1-4,NA,CASSPRTGRKTTGRRLFF,TGTGCCAGCAGCCCAAGGACAGGGCGGAAAACGACAGGAAGAAGGCTGTTTTTT
TRBV19,NA,TRBJ1-2,NA,CASSKGDYGYTF,TGTGCCAGTAGTAAGGGAGACTATGGCTACACCTTC
TRBV2,TRBD2,TRBJ2-3,NA,CASSEIGRAGKDTQYF,TGTGCCAGCAGTGAAATCGGGAGGGCGGGAAAAGATACGCAGTATTTT
TRBV18,NA,TRBJ1-3,NA,CASSPPRGLNTIYF,TGTGCCAGCTCACCACCGAGAGGTTTGAACACCATATATTTT